This passage covers 14 T cell receptor beta chains from one sample sequenced in a study of shared clonotypes between healthy human individuals. Sequenced by immunoSEQ multiplex PCR; TCRdb stores in-frame clones only, minus some. The repertoire holds 550,000 to 850,000 clones, with roughly two thirds as singletons. Sequencing used memory CD4+ T cells sorted from blood. The subset: CD45RA-negative fraction. These receptors were obtained from a woman in her thirties in good health.

This clone was seen only a few times. This rearrangement joins TRBV2 to TRBJ2-3; 11 bases map to TRBD2. The V segment lost 2 bases and the J segment 3 bases; nucleotides outside the gene matches: 4. From germline, CDR1 is SNHLY and CDR2 FYNNEI. CDR3 size: 16 residues. CDR3 in amino acids: CASSEQLAGVTDTQYF. In DNA form, the CDR3 reads TGTGCCAGCAGTGAACAACTAGCGGGAGTAACAGATACGCAGTATTTT. Complete variable domain (other parts from reference TRBV2 and TRBJ2-3): EPEVTQTPSHQVTQMGQEVILRCVPISNHLYFYWYRQILGQKVEFLVSFYNNEISEKSEIFDDQFSVERPDGSNFTLKIRSTKLEDSAMYFCASSEQLAGVTDTQYFGPGTRLTVL.

V usage is TRBV11-2 and J usage is TRBJ1-2; D is perhaps TRBD1 (6 bases). CDR3 length equals 13 residues. Deletions cut 4 bases from V and 8 bases from J, with 14 bases between. Germline assignment: CDR1 SGHAT and CDR2 FQNNGV. CDR3 amino acids: CASSSQGPGGYTF. CDR3 DNA: TGTGCCAGCAGCTCGCAGGGGCCCGGGGGCTACACCTTC.

This clone appeared a single time. This sequence joins TRBV10-1 and TRBJ2-1; 11 bases match TRBD1. Trimming cost V 3 bases and J 3 bases; bases outside gene matches: 7. The CDR3 is made up of 17 amino acids. Germline lookup yields CDR1 WNHNN and CDR2 SYGVQD (reference sequence). The CDR3 nucleotides are TGCGCCAGCAGTGAAGACGCCGGGACAGGGGGCTACAATGAGCAGTTCTTC. It is translated as CASSEDAGTGGYNEQFF.

V usage is TRBV7-8 and J usage is TRBJ2-5, with 9 bases matching TRBD1. With the DNA end fitting TRBJ2-7 better, the J assignment may be wrong. CDR1 is SGHVS, CDR2 FQNEAQ, per germline. The CDR3 is 14 residues long. This chain's CDR3 is CASSLQGASYEQYF. The CDR3 nucleotides are TGTGCCAGCAGCCTACAGGGGGCTTCGTACGAGCAGTACTTC.

The chain combines TRBV29-1 with TRBJ1-5; no reliable D call. The length of the CDR3 is 10 residues. The V end was cut by 7 bases, the J end by 1 base, with 2 bases between. Germline CDR1 is SQVTM and CDR2 is ANQGSEA. The CDR3 DNA reads TGCAGCGGGAGCAATCAGCCCCAGCATTTT. Translation: CSGSNQPQHF.

CDR3 sequence (DNA): TGTGCCAGCAGCGCTGACAGGACTAACACAGATACGCAGTATTTT. Its protein is CASSADRTNTDTQYF. J is TRBJ2-3 and V is TRBV2; D could derive from TRBD1 or TRBD2 (6 bases each). The CDR3 covers 15 residues. Germline V gene sequence: CDR1 SNHLY, CDR2 FYNNEI. V lost 6 bases and J lost 2, with 15 bases in between.

This clone was recorded a few times. This chain joins TRBV19 and TRBJ2-2; 8 nucleotides line up with TRBD1. CDR3 length: 14 amino acids. Per germline, CDR1 LNHDA and CDR2 SQIVND (reference sequence). Germline trimming cut 4 bases from V and 6 bases from J; bases unmatched to any gene: 4. As DNA, the CDR3 is TGTGCCAGTAGTACGGGACAGGCCCCCGGGGAGCTGTTTTTT. Translating gives CASSTGQAPGELFF.

The chain links TRBV5-1 to TRBJ1-2, with D unresolved. The CDR3 consists of 15 residues. The germline gives CDR1 SGHRS, CDR2 YFSETQ. V was shortened by 4 bases and J by 4 bases, with 17 bases between the two germline ends. This CDR3 is CASSQNPTVRYGYTF. The CDR3 DNA is TGCGCCAGCAGCCAAAACCCGACGGTACGCTATGGCTACACCTTC.

A word on this clone: Other DNA sequences in the same sample also yield this CDR3. J is TRBJ1-1 and V is TRBV7-2; no clear D gene. This CDR3 spans 13 amino acids. V was clipped by 4 bases and J by 1 base, with 7 bases between them. Per germline, CDR1 SGHTA and CDR2 FQGNSA. CDR3 loop: CASSSGENTEAFF. As DNA, the CDR3 is TGTGCCAGCAGCTCGGGAGAGAACACTGAAGCTTTCTTT. Variable domain in full (rest from reference TRBV7-2 and TRBJ1-1): GAGVSQSPSNKVTEKGKDVELRCDPISGHTALYWYRQSLGQGLEFLIYFQGNSAPDKSGLPSDRFSAERTGGSVSTLTIQRTQQEDSAVYLCASSSGENTEAFFGQGTRLTVV.

The V and J genes are TRBV27 and TRBJ2-7; 11 bases align to TRBD1. J lost 4 bases, V lost 6 bases, and 8 bases had no gene match. This CDR3 comprises 15 residues. From germline, CDR1 is MNHEY and CDR2 SMNVEV (reference sequence). The DNA for the CDR3 is TGTGCCAGCAGGAGGGGACAGGGGGGGTGGTACGAGCAGTACTTC. Encoded protein: CASRRGQGGWYEQYF.

The chain uses TRBV7-6 and TRBJ2-1; D is ambiguous. With 2 bases removed from V and 5 bases from J, the gap between germline ends came to 16 bases. The CDR3 totals 16 residues. Looked up from germline, CDR1 is SGHVS and CDR2 is FNYEAQ. The CDR3 reads CASSLLTLPEDNEQFF. CDR3 nucleotide sequence: TGTGCCAGCAGCTTATTGACACTACCCGAGGACAATGAGCAGTTCTTC.

The chain is built from TRBV29-1 and TRBJ1-1; D gene ambiguous. V shed 4 bases and J shed 11 bases, with 17 bases lying between them. CDR1 SQVTM and CDR2 ANQGSEA come from the germline V gene. The CDR3 length is 12 residues. The CDR3, as DNA: TGCAGCGTTGGAAGGAAGCCGTCGGACGCTTTCTTT. It yields the protein CSVGRKPSDAFF.

The V call is TRBV5-1, the J call TRBJ2-7; 10 bases agree with TRBD1. The CDR3 extends over 15 amino acids. The junction had 7 bases not matched to a gene; V was cut back by 4 bases and J by 3 bases. In germline, CDR1 is SGHRS, CDR2 YFSETQ. CDR3 sequence (DNA): TGCGCCAGCAGCGTTCAGACAGGGGGCATCTACGAGCAGTACTTC. It translates to CASSVQTGGIYEQYF. The full variable domain, with the rest looked up from reference TRBV5-1 and TRBJ2-7, is KAGVTQTPRYLIKTRGQQVTLSCSPISGHRSVSWYQQTPGQGLQFLFEYFSETQRNKGNFPGRFSGRQFSNSRSEMNVSTLELGDSALYLCASSVQTGGIYEQYFGPGTRLTVT.

A remark on this clone: A far larger clone is one nucleotide away, so this likely arose from a read error. At the DNA level, this CDR3 is encoded by other sequences in the same sample as well. The chain employs TRBV4-1 and TRBJ2-5, with D tentatively TRBD1 or TRBD2 (6 bases each). Trimming stripped 1 base from V and 3 bases from J, with 12 bases between. Germline V lookup: CDR1 MGHRA, CDR2 YSYEKL. CDR3 length equals 15 residues. This chain's CDR3 is CASSQGPGGEETQYF. In DNA form, the CDR3 reads TGCGCCAGCAGCCAAGGACCCGGGGGCGAAGAGACCCAGTACTTC.